Listed below are T cell receptor beta chains from one sample, sequenced in a study of post-analysis software for immune sequencing data. Using its own MiXCR run on the PCR reads, TCRdb lists one record per CDR3 protein. This table holds approximately 690,000 distinct CDR3 sequences, approximately 60% found once. The sequenced material came from blood. Every receptor here comes from a girl between 2 and 10 years old with multiple sclerosis. Each CDR3 is given with its conserved first and last residue. Each record gives: clone size, D gene, V gene, J gene, CDR3 DNA, CDR3 protein. D genes are given only for firm matches. Clone size is given for some rows only: seen once, a few or many times, or a class if the clone is expanded.

-	-	TRBV20-1	TRBJ1-1	TGCAGTGCCCGGACGTCCATGAACACTGAAGCTTTCTTT	CSARTSMNTEAFF
-	TRBD2	TRBV20-1	TRBJ2-3	TGCAGTGCCAGACCCGGACCCCCTGCTATAGCGGGGGGGGCAGATACGCAGTATTTT	CSARPGPPAIAGGADTQYF
-	-	TRBV4-1	TRBJ2-2	TGCGCCAGCAGCCAAGATGGTAGGGCTACTGTGAACACCGGGGAGCTGTTTTTT	CASSQDGRATVNTGELFF
-	-	TRBV5-1	TRBJ1-2	TGCGCCAGCAGCTTGTATGGGGGGTCCTATGGCTACACCTTC	CASSLYGGSYGYTF
-	-	TRBV7-2	TRBJ2-3	TGTGCCAGCAGCTTAGCCCCCGCAGATACGCAGTATTTT	CASSLAPADTQYF
-	-	TRBV6-2/TRBV6-3	TRBJ2-1	TGTGCCAGCAGTTACGACCATGAGCAGTTCTTC	CASSYDHEQFF
-	-	TRBV6-6	TRBJ2-5	TGTGCCAGCAGTTTCGTGGACAGCGCCGAGACCCAGTACTTC	CASSFVDSAETQYF
-	-	TRBV29-1	TRBJ2-1	TGCAGCGCCCCGTTAGGGGGAAGCTCCTACAATGAGCAGTTCTTC	CSAPLGGSSYNEQFF
-	TRBD2	TRBV20-1	TRBJ2-3	TGCAGTGCCGAGCCGGCGGGAGGGCGGGCAGATACGCAGTATTTT	CSAEPAGGRADTQYF
-	-	TRBV5-1	TRBJ2-5	TGCGCCAGCAGCTCCGGGTTAGCGGAGGGGGTAGAGACCCAGTACTTC	CASSSGLAEGVETQYF
-	-	TRBV20-1	TRBJ2-1	TGCAGTGCGAGGGACCCTAACTTGGTCAATGAGCAGTTCTTC	CSARDPNLVNEQFF
-	-	TRBV9	TRBJ2-6	TGTGCCAGCAGCGTAGGGGGAAACTCTGGGGCCAACGTCCTGACTTTC	CASSVGGNSGANVLTF
once	-	TRBV7-2	TRBJ2-5	TGTGCCAGCAGCTTATCAGGGATTAAGACCCAGTACTTC	CASSLSGIKTQYF
few	-	TRBV9	TRBJ2-5	TGTGCCAGCAGCGTAGCTACGGCGGCAGGACAAGAGACCCAGTACTTC	CASSVATAAGQETQYF
-	TRBD1	TRBV20-1	TRBJ2-5	TGCAGTGCTAGAGATCCCCTAAGGGGGCAGACCCAGTACTTC	CSARDPLRGQTQYF
-	TRBD1	TRBV12-3/TRBV12-4	TRBJ1-1	TGTGCCAGCAGACAACGGGACAGGGTCTCTGAAGCTTTCTTT	CASRQRDRVSEAFF
-	-	TRBV7-9	TRBJ2-1	TGTGCCAGCAGCTTAGAATCTACAGGGTGGGGTGAGCAGTTCTTC	CASSLESTGWGEQFF
once	-	TRBV7-9	TRBJ1-2	TGTGCCAGCAGCTCCGACCGGGACACCGGCTTCAACTATGGCTACACCTTC	CASSSDRDTGFNYGYTF
-	-	TRBV20-1	TRBJ2-5	TGCAGTGCTAGCGGGCAGGGTGAGACCCAGTACTTC	CSASGQGETQYF
-	-	TRBV7-9	TRBJ1-1	TGTGCCAGCAGCTTAACGGTCCTCACTGAAGCTTTCTTT	CASSLTVLTEAFF
-	TRBD2	TRBV7-2	TRBJ2-1	TGTGCCAGCAGCTTAGCTAGCGGGGGGAATCACAATGAGCAGTTCTTC	CASSLASGGNHNEQFF
-	TRBD2	TRBV27	TRBJ2-7	TGTGCCAGCAGTCTAACCGGGACTAGCGGGAGGGCCATGATACACGAGCAGTACTTC	CASSLTGTSGRAMIHEQYF
few	-	TRBV10-3	TRBJ2-3	TGTGCCTATGGCAGTGGGCGCACAGATACGCAGTATTTT	CAYGSGRTDTQYF
-	-	TRBV6-2/TRBV6-3	TRBJ1-5	TGTGCCAGCGGGGGTCCGGGGCAGCCCCAGCATTTT	CASGGPGQPQHF
-	-	TRBV5-6	TRBJ1-1	TGTGCCAGCAGCTTGGTCCCCGGACAGAACACTGAAGCTTTCTTT	CASSLVPGQNTEAFF
-	TRBD2	TRBV14	TRBJ2-1	TGTGCCAGCAGCCTGGTCCCGGGACTAGCGGGGGGCCCCCCGGATGAGCAGTTCTTC	CASSLVPGLAGGPPDEQFF
few	-	TRBV20-1	TRBJ2-1	TGCACCCCGGGGGGGGACAGGGAGCACAATGAGCAGTTCTTC	CTPGGDREHNEQFF
few	TRBD1	TRBV6-5	TRBJ1-1	TGTGCCAGCAGTTCCCGACAGGGAAGGACTGAAGCTTTCTTT	CASSSRQGRTEAFF
-	-	TRBV29-1	TRBJ1-1	TGCAGCGTTTCTGAGAACACTGAAGCTTTCTTT	CSVSENTEAFF
once	-	TRBV7-3	TRBJ2-1	TGTGCCAGCAGCTTAGGGTCCGGGACTGGCCCCAATGAGCAGTTCTTC	CASSLGSGTGPNEQFF
once	TRBD1	TRBV11-3	TRBJ1-2	TGTGCCAGCAGCCCTTCCCAGGGGGCTAGGGGTGGCTACACCTTC	CASSPSQGARGGYTF
-	-	TRBV29-1	TRBJ1-2	TGCAGCGCCGAAGGGGGGGCGGCTAACTATGGCTACACCTTC	CSAEGGAANYGYTF
once	TRBD1	TRBV12-3/TRBV12-4	TRBJ2-3	TGTGCCGGCACCGAACAGGGGGCAGATACGCAGTATTTT	CAGTEQGADTQYF
-	TRBD1	TRBV6-1	TRBJ1-2	TGTGCCAGCAGGGGACAGGAGATCTATGGCTACACCTTC	CASRGQEIYGYTF
-	TRBD2	TRBV4-2	TRBJ2-7	TGTGCCAGCAGCCAATTGGGACTAGCGGGAGACGAGCAGTACTTC	CASSQLGLAGDEQYF
-	-	TRBV10-3	TRBJ1-3	TGTGCCATCACCCGTTTTAGCTCTGGAAACACCATATATTTT	CAITRFSSGNTIYF
-	-	TRBV9	TRBJ2-2	TGTGCCAGCAGCGTAGAAGGACTTGTCCGTTCCACCGGGGAGCTGTTTTTT	CASSVEGLVRSTGELFF
few	-	TRBV20-1	TRBJ1-5	TGCAGTGCTAGAGCAGCCAATCAGCCCCAGCATTTT	CSARAANQPQHF
once	TRBD2	TRBV3-1	TRBJ2-1	TGTGCCAGCAGCCGTCGAAGCGGGGTCTCCTACAATGAGCAGTTCTTC	CASSRRSGVSYNEQFF
-	-	TRBV7-2	TRBJ1-1	TGTGCCAGCAGCTTATATAAGGGGGAGGTCTCTGAAGCTTTCTTT	CASSLYKGEVSEAFF
-	TRBD2	TRBV6-5	TRBJ2-1	TGTGCCAGCAGTTATGGTCGGGAGGGGAGCTCCTACAATGAGCAGTTCTTC	CASSYGREGSSYNEQFF
-	TRBD2	TRBV29-1	TRBJ2-1	TGCAGCGTCCACCAGACTAGCGGGAGGGTCAATGAGCAGTTCTTC	CSVHQTSGRVNEQFF
-	-	TRBV27	TRBJ2-3	TGTGCCAGCAGTTTTACCCAGGGGGATACGCAGTATTTT	CASSFTQGDTQYF
-	TRBD2	TRBV15	TRBJ2-1	TGTGCCACCAGCAGAGATCTTATAAGGACTAGCGGGAGGAGGCATGAGCAGTTCTTC	CATSRDLIRTSGRRHEQFF
-	TRBD2	TRBV11-2	TRBJ2-1	TGTGCCAGCAGCTTAGGTGCGCTAGCGGGGGGGATAAGTTGGTCTGAGCAGTTCTTC	CASSLGALAGGISWSEQFF
-	TRBD2	TRBV27	TRBJ2-1	TGCGCCAGCAGTTTCCAGACTAGCGGGAGGATTGATGAGCAGTTCTTC	CASSFQTSGRIDEQFF
few	TRBD2	TRBV5-1	TRBJ2-1	TGCGCCAGCAGCCTGGGACTAGGAGCGTATGAGCAGTTCTTC	CASSLGLGAYEQFF
-	-	TRBV5-1	TRBJ2-3	TGCGCCAGCAGCTTGGAGGAACGGACGCAGTATTTT	CASSLEERTQYF
few	-	TRBV7-2	TRBJ1-2	TGTGCCAGCAGCCATCTTGGGGGCTATGGCTACACCTTC	CASSHLGGYGYTF
-	-	TRBV6-5	TRBJ1-5	TGTGCCAGCAGTAGCCACTATAGCAATCAGCCCCAGCATTTT	CASSSHYSNQPQHF
-	TRBD1	TRBV6-5	TRBJ2-1	TGTGCCAGCAGTTACGACTCGCGGACAGGGGCCAACAATGAGCAGTTCTTC	CASSYDSRTGANNEQFF
-	-	TRBV6-5	TRBJ2-1	TGTGCCAGCAGTTCCGTTAGGGGGGTGCATGAGCAGTTCTTC	CASSSVRGVHEQFF
-	TRBD2	TRBV27	TRBJ2-3	TGTGCCAGCAGTCGACTAGCGGTTAAGACCGGGGCAGATACGCAGTATTTT	CASSRLAVKTGADTQYF
-	-	TRBV7-8	TRBJ2-1	TGTGCCAGCCGCCTAGGGGCGGGGAGATACAATGAGCAGTTCTTC	CASRLGAGRYNEQFF
-	TRBD1	TRBV4-1	TRBJ2-4	TGCGCCAGCAGCCAATTTCCCGGACAGGGACTTCTAGCCAAAAACATTCAGTACTTC	CASSQFPGQGLLAKNIQYF
-	-	TRBV29-1	TRBJ2-5	TGCAGCGCCGAGATGGGGGGAGAGACCCAGTACTTC	CSAEMGGETQYF
once	-	TRBV20-1	TRBJ2-1	TGCAGTGCTAGAGATCTCTTAGGAAAGCGGCAGAGCTCCTACAATGAGCAGTTCTTC	CSARDLLGKRQSSYNEQFF
-	-	TRBV5-4	TRBJ2-5	TGTGCCAGCAGCTTCGAGTGGGGGCAAGAGACCCAGTACTTC	CASSFEWGQETQYF
few	-	TRBV10-3	TRBJ2-3	TGTGCCATTGGAGACTGGGGGGATGCGCAGTATTTT	CAIGDWGDAQYF